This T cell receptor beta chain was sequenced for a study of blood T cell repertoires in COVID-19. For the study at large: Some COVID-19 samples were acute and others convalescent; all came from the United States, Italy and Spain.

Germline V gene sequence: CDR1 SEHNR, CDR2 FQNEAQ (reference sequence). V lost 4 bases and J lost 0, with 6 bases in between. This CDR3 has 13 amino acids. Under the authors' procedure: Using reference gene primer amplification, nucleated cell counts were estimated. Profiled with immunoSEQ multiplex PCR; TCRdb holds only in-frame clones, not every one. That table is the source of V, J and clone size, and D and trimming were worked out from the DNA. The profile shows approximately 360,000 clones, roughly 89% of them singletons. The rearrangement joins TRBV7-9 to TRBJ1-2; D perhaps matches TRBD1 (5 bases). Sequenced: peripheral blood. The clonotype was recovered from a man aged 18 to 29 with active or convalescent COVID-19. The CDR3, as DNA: TGTGCCAGCAGCTCAGGGTCTAACTATGGCTACACCTTC. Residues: CASSSGSNYGYTF.